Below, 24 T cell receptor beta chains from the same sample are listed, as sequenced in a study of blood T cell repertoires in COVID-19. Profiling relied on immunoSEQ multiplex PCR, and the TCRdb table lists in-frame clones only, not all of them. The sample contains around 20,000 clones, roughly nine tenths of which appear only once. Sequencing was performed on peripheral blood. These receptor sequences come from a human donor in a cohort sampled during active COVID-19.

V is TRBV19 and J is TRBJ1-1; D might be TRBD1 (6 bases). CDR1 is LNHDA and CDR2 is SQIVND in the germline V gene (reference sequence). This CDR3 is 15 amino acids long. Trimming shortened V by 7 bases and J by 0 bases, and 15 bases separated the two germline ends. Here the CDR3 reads CASTRAGVMNTEAFF. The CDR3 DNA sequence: TGTGCCAGTACCCGGGCAGGGGTCATGAACACTGAAGCTTTCTTT. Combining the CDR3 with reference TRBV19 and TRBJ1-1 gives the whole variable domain DGGITQSPKYLFRKEGQNVTLSCEQNLNHDAMYWYRQDPGQGLRLIYYSQIVNDFQKGDIAEGYSVSREKKESFPLTVTSAQKNPTAFYLCASTRAGVMNTEAFFGQGTRLTVV.

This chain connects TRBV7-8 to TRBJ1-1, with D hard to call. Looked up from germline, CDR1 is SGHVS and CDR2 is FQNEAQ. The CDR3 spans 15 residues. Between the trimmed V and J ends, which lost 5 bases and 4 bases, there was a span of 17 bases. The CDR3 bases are TGTGCCAGCAGCCCTCAGACCGGGGTCGGCACTGAAGCTTTCTTT. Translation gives CASSPQTGVGTEAFF.

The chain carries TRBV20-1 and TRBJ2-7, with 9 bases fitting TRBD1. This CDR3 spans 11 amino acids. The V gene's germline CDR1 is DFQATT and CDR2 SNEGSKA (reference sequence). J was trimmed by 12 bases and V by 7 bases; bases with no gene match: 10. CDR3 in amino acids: CSVNPGTGMYF. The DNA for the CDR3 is TGCAGTGTCAACCCCGGGACAGGGATGTACTTC.

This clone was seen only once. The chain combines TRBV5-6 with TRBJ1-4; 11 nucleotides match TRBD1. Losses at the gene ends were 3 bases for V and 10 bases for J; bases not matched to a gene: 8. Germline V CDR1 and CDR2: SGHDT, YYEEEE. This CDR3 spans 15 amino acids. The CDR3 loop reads CASSSIGTGGGKLFF. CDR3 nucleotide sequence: TGTGCCAGCAGCTCCATTGGGACAGGGGGAGGAAAACTGTTTTTT.

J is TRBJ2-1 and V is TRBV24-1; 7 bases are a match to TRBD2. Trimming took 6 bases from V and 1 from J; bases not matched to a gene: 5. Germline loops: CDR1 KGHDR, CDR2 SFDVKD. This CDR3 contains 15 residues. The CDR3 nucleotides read TGTGCCACCAGTTGGGAGCGGGATTCCTACAATGAGCAGTTCTTC. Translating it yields CATSWERDSYNEQFF.

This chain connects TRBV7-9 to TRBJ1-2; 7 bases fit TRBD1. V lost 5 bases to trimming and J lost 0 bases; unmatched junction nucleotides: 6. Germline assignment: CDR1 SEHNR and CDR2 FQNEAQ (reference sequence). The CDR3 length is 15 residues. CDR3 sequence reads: CASSPRDSPNYGYTF. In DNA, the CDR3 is TGTGCCAGCAGCCCCCGGGACAGCCCTAACTATGGCTACACCTTC.

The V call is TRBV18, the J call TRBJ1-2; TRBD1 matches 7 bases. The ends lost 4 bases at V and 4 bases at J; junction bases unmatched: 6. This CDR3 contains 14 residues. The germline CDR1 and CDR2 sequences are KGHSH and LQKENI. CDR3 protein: CASSLEGATYGYTF. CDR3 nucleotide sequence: TGTGCCAGCTCACTAGAGGGGGCCACCTATGGCTACACCTTC.

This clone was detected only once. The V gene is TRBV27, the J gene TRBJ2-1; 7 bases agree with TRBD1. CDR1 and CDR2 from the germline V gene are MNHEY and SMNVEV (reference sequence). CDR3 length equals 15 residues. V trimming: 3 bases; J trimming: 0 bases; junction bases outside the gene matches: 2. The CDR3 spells CASSFPGGSYNEQFF. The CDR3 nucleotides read TGTGCCAGCAGTTTCCCAGGGGGCTCCTACAATGAGCAGTTCTTC.

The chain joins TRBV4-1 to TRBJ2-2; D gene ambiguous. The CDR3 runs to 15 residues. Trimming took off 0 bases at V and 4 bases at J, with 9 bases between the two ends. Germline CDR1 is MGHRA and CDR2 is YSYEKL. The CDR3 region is CASSQDAGSTGELFF. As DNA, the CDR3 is TGCGCCAGCAGCCAAGACGCAGGTTCCACCGGGGAGCTGTTTTTT.

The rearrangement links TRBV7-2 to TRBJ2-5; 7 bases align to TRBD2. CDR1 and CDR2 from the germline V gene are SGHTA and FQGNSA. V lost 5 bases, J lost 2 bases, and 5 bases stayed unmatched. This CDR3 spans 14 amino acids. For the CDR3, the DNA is TGTGCCAGCAGCCCGGGAGGACTTCAAGAGACCCAGTACTTC. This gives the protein CASSPGGLQETQYF.

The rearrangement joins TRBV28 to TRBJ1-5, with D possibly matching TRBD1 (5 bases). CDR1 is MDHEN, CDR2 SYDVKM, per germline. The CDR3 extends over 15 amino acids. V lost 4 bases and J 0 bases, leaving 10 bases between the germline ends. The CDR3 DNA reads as TGTGCCAGCAGTTCGGACACCTTTAGCAATCAGCCCCAGCATTTT. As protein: CASSSDTFSNQPQHF. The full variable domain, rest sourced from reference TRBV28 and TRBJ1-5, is DVKVTQSSRYLVKRTGEKVFLECVQDMDHENMFWYRQDPGLGLRLIYFSYDVKMKEKGDIPEGYSVSREKKERFSLILESASTNQTSMYLCASSSDTFSNQPQHFGDGTRLSIL.

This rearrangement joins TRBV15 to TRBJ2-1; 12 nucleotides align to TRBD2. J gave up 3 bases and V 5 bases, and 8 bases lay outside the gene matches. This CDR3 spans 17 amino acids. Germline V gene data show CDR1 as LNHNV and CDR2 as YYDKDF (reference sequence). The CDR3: CATSGLGTSGLYNEQFF. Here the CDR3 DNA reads TGTGCCACCAGCGGGTTGGGGACTAGCGGGCTCTACAATGAGCAGTTCTTC.

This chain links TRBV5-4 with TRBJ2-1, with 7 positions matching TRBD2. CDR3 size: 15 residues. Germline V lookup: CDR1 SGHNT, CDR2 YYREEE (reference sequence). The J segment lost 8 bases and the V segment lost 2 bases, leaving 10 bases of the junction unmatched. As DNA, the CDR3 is TGTGCCAGCAGCTTCAGGTCTAGCGGTGGGGATGAGCAGTTCTTC. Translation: CASSFRSSGGDEQFF.

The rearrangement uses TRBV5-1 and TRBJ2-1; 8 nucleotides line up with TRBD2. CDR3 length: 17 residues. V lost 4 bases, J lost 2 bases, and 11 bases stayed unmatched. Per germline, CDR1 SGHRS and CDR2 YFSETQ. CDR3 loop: CASSPSASGFAYNEQFF. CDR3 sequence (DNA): TGCGCCAGCAGCCCCTCGGCTAGCGGGTTCGCCTACAATGAGCAGTTCTTC.

Here the CDR3 reads CASSMFVVNQPQHF. In nucleotides, the CDR3 is TGTGCCAGTAGTATGTTTGTAGTAAATCAGCCCCAGCATTTT. The chain links TRBV19 to TRBJ1-5; no clear D gene. The CDR3 is 14 amino acids. The V end lost 3 bases, the J end lost 4 bases, and 10 bases lay between the germline ends. CDR1 and CDR2 from the germline V gene are LNHDA and SQIVND (reference sequence).

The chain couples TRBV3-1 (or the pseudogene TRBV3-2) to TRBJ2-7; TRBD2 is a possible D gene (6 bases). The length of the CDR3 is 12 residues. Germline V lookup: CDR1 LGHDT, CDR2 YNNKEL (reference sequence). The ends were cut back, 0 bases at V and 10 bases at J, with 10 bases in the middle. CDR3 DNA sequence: TGTGCCAGCAGCCAAGATCCGGGACTCCAGTACTTC. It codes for CASSQDPGLQYF.

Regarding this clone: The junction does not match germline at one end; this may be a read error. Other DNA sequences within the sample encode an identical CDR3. This CDR3 reads CASSEPRMEGQETQYF. CDR3 DNA sequence: TGTGCCAGTAGTGAACCCAGAATGGAGGGCCAAGAGACCCAGTACTTC. V gene TRBV6-1 combines with J gene TRBJ2-5; TRBD2 might be the D (6 bases). Germline-derived CDR1 and CDR2 are MNHNS and SASEGT. The CDR3 contains 16 residues.

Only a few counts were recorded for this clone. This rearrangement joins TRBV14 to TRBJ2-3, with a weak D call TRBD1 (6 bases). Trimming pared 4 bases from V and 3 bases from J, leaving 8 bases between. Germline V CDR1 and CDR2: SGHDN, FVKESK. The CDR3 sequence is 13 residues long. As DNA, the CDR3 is TGTGCCAGCAGCCGGGGGCTTACAGATACGCAGTATTTT. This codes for CASSRGLTDTQYF.

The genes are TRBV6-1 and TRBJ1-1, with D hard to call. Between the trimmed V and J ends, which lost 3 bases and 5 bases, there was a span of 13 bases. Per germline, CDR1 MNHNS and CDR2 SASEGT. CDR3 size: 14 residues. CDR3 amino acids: CASSEQRLGTEAFF. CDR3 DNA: TGTGCCAGCAGTGAGCAGCGACTCGGAACTGAAGCTTTCTTT.

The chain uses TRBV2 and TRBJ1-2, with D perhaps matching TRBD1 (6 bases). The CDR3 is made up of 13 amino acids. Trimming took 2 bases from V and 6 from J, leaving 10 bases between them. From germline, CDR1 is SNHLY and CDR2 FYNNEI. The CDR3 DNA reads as TGTGCCAGCAGTGAACGGGACAAACATGGCTACACCTTC. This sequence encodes CASSERDKHGYTF.

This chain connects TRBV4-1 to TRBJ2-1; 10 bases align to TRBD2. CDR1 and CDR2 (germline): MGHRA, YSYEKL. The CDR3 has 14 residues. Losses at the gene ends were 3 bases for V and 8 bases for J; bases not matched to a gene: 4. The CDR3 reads CASSQGSGRDEQFF. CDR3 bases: TGCGCCAGCAGCCAGGGGAGCGGGAGGGATGAGCAGTTCTTC.

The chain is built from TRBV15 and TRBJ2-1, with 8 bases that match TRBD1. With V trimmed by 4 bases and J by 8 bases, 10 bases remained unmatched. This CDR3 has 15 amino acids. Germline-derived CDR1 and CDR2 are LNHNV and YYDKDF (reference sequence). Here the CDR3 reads CATSTFTGGYDEQFF. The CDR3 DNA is TGTGCCACCAGCACCTTTACAGGGGGATACGATGAGCAGTTCTTC.

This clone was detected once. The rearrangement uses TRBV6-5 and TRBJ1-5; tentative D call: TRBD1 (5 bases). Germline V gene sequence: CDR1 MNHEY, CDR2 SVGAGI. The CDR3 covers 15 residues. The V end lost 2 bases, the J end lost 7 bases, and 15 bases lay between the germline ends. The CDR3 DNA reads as TGTGCCAGCAGTTACCCGGACAAGGAAGGACAGCCCCAGCATTTT. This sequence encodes CASSYPDKEGQPQHF.

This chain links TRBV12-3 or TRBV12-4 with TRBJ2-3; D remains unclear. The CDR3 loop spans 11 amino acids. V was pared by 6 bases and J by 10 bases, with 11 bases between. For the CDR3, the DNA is TGTGCCAGCAGCCCACTGGGCGCGCAGTATTTT. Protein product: CASSPLGAQYF.